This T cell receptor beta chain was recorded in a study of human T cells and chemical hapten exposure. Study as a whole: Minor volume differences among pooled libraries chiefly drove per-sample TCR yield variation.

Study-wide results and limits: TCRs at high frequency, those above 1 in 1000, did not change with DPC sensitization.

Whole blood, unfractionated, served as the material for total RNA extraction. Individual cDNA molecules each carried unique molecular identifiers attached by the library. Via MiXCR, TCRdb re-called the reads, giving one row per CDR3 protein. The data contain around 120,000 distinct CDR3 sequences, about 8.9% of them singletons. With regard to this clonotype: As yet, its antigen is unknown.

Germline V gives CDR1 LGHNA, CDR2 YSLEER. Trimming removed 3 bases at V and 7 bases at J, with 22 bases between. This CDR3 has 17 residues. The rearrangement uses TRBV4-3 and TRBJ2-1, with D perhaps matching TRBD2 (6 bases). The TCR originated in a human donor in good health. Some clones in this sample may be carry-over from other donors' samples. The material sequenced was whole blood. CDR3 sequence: CASSHKMGGEAWNEQFF. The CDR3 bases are TGCGCCAGCAGCCACAAGATGGGGGGAGAGGCATGGAATGAGCAGTTCTTC.